In this sample, the clone carrying this T cell receptor (beta chain) turned up many times. Its antigen is unidentified. From germline, CDR1 is MRHNA and CDR2 SNTAGT. This CDR3 has 19 residues. Trimming took off 0 bases at V and 6 bases at J, with 21 bases between the two ends. This specimen comes from a study of CD8+CD57+ T cells in acquired aplastic anemia. For the study at large: The average for DNA from sorted CD4+ and CD8+ cells was about 3.3 ug. Overall study results and limits: Overlapping CD8+ CDR3 repertoires of patients and controls contained roughly 27 shared sequences. Controls did not differ significantly from patients in CD8+ Simpson's diversity.

Genomic DNA, serving as template, underwent TCR beta VDJ and CDR3 profiling. One entry per CDR3 protein results from TCRdb running MiXCR on the reads. Of a few hundred thousand distinct CDR3 sequences in the sample, about a third were seen once. Sequences were obtained from sorted CD4+, CD8+, or CD8+CD57+ T cells (not recorded which) from PBMCs. The receptor was derived from a human donor in good health, serving as a control. This chain connects TRBV6-4 to TRBJ1-6; tentatively, D is TRBD1 (5 bases). The CDR3 region has the DNA TGTGCCAGCAGTGACTCGAACTTCGGCGAGGGGAAAGGTAATTCACCCCTCCACTTT. Amino acids: CASSDSNFGEGKGNSPLHF.